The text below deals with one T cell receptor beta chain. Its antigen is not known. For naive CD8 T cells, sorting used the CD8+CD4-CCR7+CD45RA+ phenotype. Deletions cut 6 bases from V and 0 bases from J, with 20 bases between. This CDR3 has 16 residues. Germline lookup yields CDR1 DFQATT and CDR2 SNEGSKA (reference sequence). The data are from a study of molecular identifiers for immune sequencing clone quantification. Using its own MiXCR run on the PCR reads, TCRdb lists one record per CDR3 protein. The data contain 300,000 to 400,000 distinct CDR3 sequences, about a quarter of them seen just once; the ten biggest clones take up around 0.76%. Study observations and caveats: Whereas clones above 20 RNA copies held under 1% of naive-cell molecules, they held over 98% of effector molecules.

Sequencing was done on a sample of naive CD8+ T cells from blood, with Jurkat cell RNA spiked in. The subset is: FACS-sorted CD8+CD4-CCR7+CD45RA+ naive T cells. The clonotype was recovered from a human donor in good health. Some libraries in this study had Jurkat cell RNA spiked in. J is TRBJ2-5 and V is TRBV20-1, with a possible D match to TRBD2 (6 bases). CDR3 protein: CSAPRVRESNQETQYF. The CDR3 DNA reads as TGCAGTGCCCCGAGGGTTCGGGAGTCCAACCAAGAGACCCAGTACTTC.